The sequence of this T cell receptor beta chain was determined in a study of blood T cell repertoires in COVID-19. The overall study: Donors in the United States, Italy and Spain gave samples during acute or convalescent COVID-19. PBMCs, B-cell-depleted T cells, or T cells provided the cDNA or gDNA that made up the material.

Per the study methods: The authors estimated nucleated cell counts from reference gene primer amplification. The table came from immunoSEQ multiplex PCR; TCRdb's copy has only in-frame clones and leaves some out. V and J calls and clone size are copied from that table; D and trimming were computed from the DNA. The repertoire holds 150,000 to 180,000 clones, with under 85% as singletons. V dropped 3 bases and J dropped 5; count of bases not matched to a gene: 6. The CDR3 runs to 14 residues. Germline V CDR1 and CDR2: LNHDA, SQIVND (reference sequence). Sample: peripheral blood. The origin of this receptor is a woman of 80 years or more with acute or convalescent COVID-19. The rearrangement uses TRBV19 and TRBJ2-5, with 7 bases aligning to TRBD2. CDR3 region: CASSIGGGYETQYF. CDR3 DNA sequence: TGTGCCAGTAGTATTGGGGGGGGTTATGAGACCCAGTACTTC.